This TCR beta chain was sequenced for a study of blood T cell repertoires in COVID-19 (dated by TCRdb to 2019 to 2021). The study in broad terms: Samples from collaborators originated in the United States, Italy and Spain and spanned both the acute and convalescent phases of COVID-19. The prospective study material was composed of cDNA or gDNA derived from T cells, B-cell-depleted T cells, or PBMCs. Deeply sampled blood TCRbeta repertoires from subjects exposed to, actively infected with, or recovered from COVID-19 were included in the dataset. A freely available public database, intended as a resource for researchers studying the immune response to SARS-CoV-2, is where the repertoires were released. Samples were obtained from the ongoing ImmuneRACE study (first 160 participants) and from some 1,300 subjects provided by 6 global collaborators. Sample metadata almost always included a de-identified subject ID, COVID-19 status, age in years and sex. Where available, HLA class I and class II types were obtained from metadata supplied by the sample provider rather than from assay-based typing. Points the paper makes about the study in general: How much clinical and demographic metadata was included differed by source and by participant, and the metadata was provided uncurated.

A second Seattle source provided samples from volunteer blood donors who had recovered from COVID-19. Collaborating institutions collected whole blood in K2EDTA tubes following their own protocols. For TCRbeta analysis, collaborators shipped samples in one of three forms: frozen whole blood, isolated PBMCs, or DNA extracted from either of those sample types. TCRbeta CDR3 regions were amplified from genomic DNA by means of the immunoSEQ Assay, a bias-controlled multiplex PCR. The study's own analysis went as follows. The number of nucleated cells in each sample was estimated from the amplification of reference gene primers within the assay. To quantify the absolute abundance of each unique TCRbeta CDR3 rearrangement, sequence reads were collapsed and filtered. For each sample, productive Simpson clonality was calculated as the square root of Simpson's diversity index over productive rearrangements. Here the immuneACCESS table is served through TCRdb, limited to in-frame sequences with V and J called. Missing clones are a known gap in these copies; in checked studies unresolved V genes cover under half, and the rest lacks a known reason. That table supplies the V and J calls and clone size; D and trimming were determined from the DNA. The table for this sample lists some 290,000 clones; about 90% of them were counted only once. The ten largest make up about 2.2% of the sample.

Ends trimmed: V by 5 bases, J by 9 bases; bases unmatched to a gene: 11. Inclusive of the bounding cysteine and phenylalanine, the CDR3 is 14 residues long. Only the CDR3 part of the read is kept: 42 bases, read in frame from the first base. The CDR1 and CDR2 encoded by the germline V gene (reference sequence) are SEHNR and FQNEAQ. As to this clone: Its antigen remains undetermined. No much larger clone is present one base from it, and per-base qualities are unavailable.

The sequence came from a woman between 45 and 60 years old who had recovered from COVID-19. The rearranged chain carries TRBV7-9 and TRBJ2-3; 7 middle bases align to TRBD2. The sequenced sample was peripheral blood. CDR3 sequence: CASSRLALSDTQYF. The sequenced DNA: TGTGCCAGCAGCCGACTAGCCTTGAGTGACACGCAGTATTTT.